The entry below gives a single T cell receptor (beta chain) sequence along with its context. Germline CDR1 and CDR2: SGHDN and FVKESK. Trimming took 7 bases from V and 3 from J, leaving 20 bases between them. This CDR3 has 16 residues. Sequencing was limited to surgery cases with top T cell transcript signatures in brain tissue. This sample stems from a study of brain T cells in children with intractable seizures. This table comes from immunoSEQ multiplex PCR, and its TCRdb copy is limited to in-frame clones, with some not included. This sample carries tens of thousands of clones, approximately 95% of them seen once, and the ten largest clones take more than 0.35%.

This sequence was found in a boy younger than two with focal cortical dysplasia and intractable seizures. V gene TRBV14 combines with J gene TRBJ2-3; D is possibly TRBD2 (6 bases). This specimen consisted of peripheral blood, obtained at surgery. CDR3 in DNA: TGTGCCAGCAAGGGTCGGAGGGGTAAGGGGACAGATACGCAGTATTTT. This translates into CASKGRRGKGTDTQYF.